This entry is about one T cell receptor beta chain. Germline CDR1 and CDR2: MNHNY and SVGAGI (reference sequence). V was cut by 6 bases and J by 2 bases, with 11 bases left in between. The CDR3 spans 13 residues. The data were obtained in a study of T cells after yellow fever vaccination. TCRdb re-called the 5' RACE reads through MiXCR, storing one row per CDR3 protein. The profile shows about 580,000 distinct CDR3 sequences, about 17% of them singletons. The rearrangement joins TRBV6-6 to TRBJ2-7; D not certain. The sequence was obtained from a man younger than 35 who received the YFV17D yellow fever vaccine. The sample was PBMCs, taken 5 to 6 days after the first yellow fever vaccination. The CDR3 loop is CASRLGSPYEQYF. For the CDR3, the DNA is TGTGCCAGCAGATTAGGGTCTCCCTACGAGCAGTACTTC.